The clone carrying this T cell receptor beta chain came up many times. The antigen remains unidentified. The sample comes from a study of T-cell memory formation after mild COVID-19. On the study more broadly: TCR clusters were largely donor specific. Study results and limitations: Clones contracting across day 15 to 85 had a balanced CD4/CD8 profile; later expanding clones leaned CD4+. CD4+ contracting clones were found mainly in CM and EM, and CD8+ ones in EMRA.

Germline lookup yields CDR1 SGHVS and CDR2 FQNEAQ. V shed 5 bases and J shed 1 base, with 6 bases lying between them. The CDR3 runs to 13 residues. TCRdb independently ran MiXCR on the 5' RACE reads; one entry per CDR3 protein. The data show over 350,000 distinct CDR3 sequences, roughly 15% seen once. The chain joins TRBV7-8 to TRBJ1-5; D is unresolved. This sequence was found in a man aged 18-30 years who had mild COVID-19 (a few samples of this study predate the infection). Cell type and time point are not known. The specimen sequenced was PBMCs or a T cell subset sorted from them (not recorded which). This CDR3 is CASSRGSNQPQHF. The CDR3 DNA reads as TGTGCCAGCAGCCGCGGCAGCAATCAGCCCCAGCATTTT.